This TCR beta chain originates from a study of vaccination and CD4 T cells after COVID-19. Background on the study: From HCoV-229E, HCoV-OC43, HCoV-NL63 and SARS-CoV-2, overlapping spike peptides were used to stimulate the cells.

With the Oncomine TCR Beta short-read assay, DNA from cultured CD4+ T cells was sequenced. TCRdb analysed the PCR reads with MiXCR anew, one entry per CDR3 protein. This sample has about 5,100 distinct CDR3 sequences, with approximately 48% found just once. The V end was cut by 3 bases, the J end by 0 bases, with 11 bases between. CDR3 size: 16 residues. Germline assignment: CDR1 SGHAT and CDR2 FQNNGV. Treatment of the sample: roughly ten-day PBMC culture with coronavirus spike peptide pools or control peptides (ViraFEST assay). Of note for this clonotype: The antigen remains undetermined.

The source is a human donor who had recovered from COVID-19. The specimen was CD4+ T cells from blood, cultured in vitro. The rearrangement joins TRBV11-2 to TRBJ2-2; D tentatively fits TRBD1 or TRBD2 (6 bases each). CDR3 sequence reads: CASSFKGGSNTGELFF. The CDR3 region has the DNA TGTGCCAGCAGCTTTAAAGGGGGGTCGAACACCGGGGAGCTGTTTTTT.